The clone carrying this T cell receptor delta chain was found many times. This DNA's translation and the protein TCRdb lists, from a much larger clone, do not match at residue 15, likely due to a read error; the protein shown is translated from the DNA. This sample stems from a study of γδ T cells in repeated Plasmodium falciparum infection. TCRdb re-called the multiplex PCR reads using CATT. The sample holds roughly 93,000 delta-chain clones, less than 1% seen once. The CDR3 length is 16 residues. Germline lookup yields CDR1 GEAIGNYY and CDR2 EKD. Gammadelta T cells were flow-sorted from PBMC into Vgamma9/Vdelta2+ and Vdelta2-negative populations for bulk analysis.

Sequencing was done on a sample of gamma-delta T cells from blood. The receptor was derived from a pool of human donors (malaria-infected and uninfected, not separated). V gene TRDV2 was called; the J gene was not. CDR3 in DNA: TGTGCCTGTGACACCGTTGAACGGAGGTACACCGATAAACTCACCTTT. Encoded protein: CACDTVERRYTDKLTF.